The 30 T cell receptor beta chains given below trace back to one sample, sequenced in a study of regulatory T cells in long-lasting Graves disease. Time point meaning: persistent/refractory GD, antithyroid drugs over 5 years with positive TRAb. The TCR library used RNA extracted from PBMCs. With iRepertoire HTBI primers and Arm-PCR of CDR3 regions, TCR beta libraries were built. TCRdb processed the multiplex PCR reads anew with MiXCR; each CDR3 protein has one entry. This sample has 650,000 to 850,000 distinct CDR3 sequences, with around 30% found just once. The sequencing here drew on peripheral blood mononuclear cells (PBMCs), taken when the disease was refractory, from a patient treated with antithyroid drugs. These receptor sequences come from a female donor with Graves disease.

This clonotype was recorded at least ten times. The chain uses TRBV3-1 and TRBJ2-5, with D hard to call. The CDR3 extends over 12 amino acids. Trimming cost V 3 bases and J 0 bases, with 2 bases left between them. Germline CDR1 LGHDT, CDR2 YNNKEL (reference sequence). The CDR3 here is CASSQNQETQYF. The CDR3 nucleotides are TGTGCCAGCAGCCAGAACCAAGAGACCCAGTACTTC.

This clonotype was detected ten times or more. V usage is TRBV2 and J usage is TRBJ2-7; tentatively, D is TRBD1 or TRBD2 (5 bases each). The CDR3 loop spans 14 amino acids. Germline lookup yields CDR1 SNHLY and CDR2 FYNNEI. The V end was cut by 5 bases, the J end by 4 bases, with 15 bases between. The CDR3 DNA reads as TGTGCCAGCAGTCGGGACCTAGGGTTGTACGAGCAGTACTTC. This gives the protein CASSRDLGLYEQYF.

This clonotype was seen at least ten times. The chain is built from TRBV27 and TRBJ1-2; tentative D call: TRBD1 (5 bases). Deletions cut 3 bases from V and 4 bases from J, with 12 bases between. Germline CDR1 MNHEY, CDR2 SMNVEV (reference sequence). The CDR3 consists of 14 residues. The CDR3 sequence: CASSLDTGFYGYTF. For the CDR3, the DNA is TGTGCCAGCAGTTTGGACACCGGATTCTATGGCTACACCTTC.

This chain joins TRBV2 and TRBJ2-2; TRBD1 matches at 8 bases. With 7 bases clipped from V and 1 base from J, the junction kept 5 bases outside the gene matches. Germline V gene data show CDR1 as SNHLY and CDR2 as FYNNEI. This CDR3 has 15 amino acids. The CDR3 nucleotides are TGTGCCAGCAAGAGGGACAGGAAGAACACCGGGGAGCTGTTTTTT. This sequence encodes CASKRDRKNTGELFF.

This clonotype was picked up a small number of times. The V call is TRBV18, the J call TRBJ1-1; maybe TRBD1 (6 bases). V was clipped by 3 bases and J by 3 bases, with 14 bases between them. The germline gives CDR1 KGHSH, CDR2 LQKENI. The CDR3 is 15 amino acids. The CDR3 here is CASSPTKQGHTEAFF. CDR3 nucleotides: TGTGCCAGCTCACCGACGAAACAGGGCCACACTGAAGCTTTCTTT.

This clonotype has at least ten counts. The chain carries TRBV6-1 and TRBJ1-1; TRBD1 might be the D (5 bases). This CDR3 region has 13 residues. Germline V gene data show CDR1 as MNHNS and CDR2 as SASEGT. The V end lost 6 bases, the J end lost 1 base, and 9 bases lay between the germline ends. CDR3 coding DNA: TGTGCCAGCAGGCCCGGGGGGAACACTGAAGCTTTCTTT. This encodes CASRPGGNTEAFF.

This CDR3 is CASSLPGPMNTEAFF. CDR3 coding DNA: TGCGCCAGCAGCCTCCCCGGGCCTATGAACACTGAAGCTTTCTTT. The V gene is TRBV4-1, the J gene TRBJ1-1; no reliable D call. V was cut by 4 bases and J by 0 bases, with 12 bases left in between. The CDR3 contains 15 residues. Looked up from germline, CDR1 is MGHRA and CDR2 is YSYEKL.

In the case of this clonotype: A much larger clone lies a single base off, so this may be a read error. The chain is built from TRBV28 and TRBJ1-1; D is perhaps TRBD1 (5 bases). This CDR3 comprises 13 residues. Germline V gene data show CDR1 as MDHEN and CDR2 as SYDVKM. The CDR3 DNA follows: TGTGCCAGCAGCCGACCAGGGAACACTGAAGCTCTCTTT. Protein: CASSRPGNTEALF.

The sample holds many counts of this clonotype. The chain is built from TRBV2 and TRBJ1-2, with 7 bases matching TRBD1. Looked up from germline, CDR1 is SNHLY and CDR2 is FYNNEI. With 5 bases clipped from V and 8 bases from J, the junction kept 11 bases outside the gene matches. This CDR3 is built from 14 residues. This CDR3 is CASSPRVRGSGYTF. DNA for the CDR3: TGTGCCAGCAGTCCAAGAGTCAGGGGGTCGGGCTACACCTTC.

This clonotype was detected many times. The rearrangement uses TRBV6-1 and TRBJ1-2; D ambiguous. Trimming stripped 6 bases from V and 8 bases from J, with 10 bases between. This CDR3 contains 11 residues. Germline V gene lookup returns CDR1 MNHNS and CDR2 SASEGT. This CDR3 is CASRTGWGYTF. The CDR3 DNA reads TGTGCCAGCAGGACCGGCTGGGGCTACACCTTC.

This clonotype was recorded a few times. The CDR3 bases are TGTGCCAGCAGTGAAGCTGAAGCTTTCTTT. Protein product: CASSEAEAFF. The chain carries TRBV2 and TRBJ1-1; D is uncertain. This CDR3 contains 10 residues. The V gene's germline CDR1 is SNHLY and CDR2 FYNNEI. Trimming pared 0 bases from V and 7 bases from J, leaving 0 bases between.

The chain joins TRBV5-5 to TRBJ2-5; the match to TRBD2 covers 8 bases. The CDR3 spans 16 residues. CDR1 is SGHKS, CDR2 YYEKEE, per germline (reference sequence). The V segment lost 4 bases and the J segment 5 bases; nucleotides outside the gene matches: 13. CDR3 region: CASSTQLGLAMETQYF. As DNA, the CDR3 is TGTGCCAGCAGCACACAACTAGGACTAGCCATGGAGACCCAGTACTTC.

This clonotype was seen at least ten times. This rearrangement joins TRBV11-2 to TRBJ1-1, with TRBD1 identical over 8 bases. This CDR3 is 15 amino acids long. From germline, CDR1 is SGHAT and CDR2 FQNNGV. Trimming took 3 bases from V and 3 from J; bases not matched to a gene: 6. This CDR3 reads CASSFGAGQDTEAFF. For the CDR3, the DNA is TGTGCCAGCAGCTTCGGGGCGGGACAGGACACTGAAGCTTTCTTT.

The V and J genes are TRBV7-9 and TRBJ1-1; the D is unclear. The CDR3 sequence is 11 residues long. V dropped 4 bases and J dropped 11 bases, with 11 bases sitting between them. Germline V gene sequence: CDR1 SEHNR, CDR2 FQNEAQ (reference sequence). This chain's CDR3 is CASSSTERAFF. The CDR3 DNA sequence: TGTGCCAGCAGCTCCACAGAGAGGGCTTTCTTT.

The CDR3 region has the DNA TGTGCCAGCAGCGGGGACTATTTGCAGTACTTC. It encodes CASSGDYLQYF. J is TRBJ2-7 and V is TRBV6-1, with TRBD2 matching over 7 bases. The CDR3 runs to 11 residues. The germline V gene encodes CDR1 MNHNS and CDR2 SASEGT. V trimming: 6 bases; J trimming: 9 bases; junction bases outside the gene matches: 5.

The DNA of the CDR3 is TGTGCCAGTAGGACCTTGGGGGCAAACTATGGCTACACCTTC. Its protein is CASRTLGANYGYTF. The V gene is TRBV19, the J gene TRBJ1-2; a possible D gene is TRBD1 (6 bases). V was pared by 6 bases and J by 2 bases, with 13 bases between. The germline gives CDR1 LNHDA, CDR2 SQIVND (reference sequence). The CDR3 extends over 14 amino acids.

The sample holds a few counts of this clonotype. V and J are TRBV12-3 or TRBV12-4 and TRBJ2-5, with D perhaps matching TRBD2 (5 bases). V lost 4 bases to trimming and J lost 3 bases, with 15 bases between them. The CDR3 is 15 amino acids. The CDR3, as DNA: TGTGCCAGCAGTTACTCGGCGGGTTCTAAAGAGACCCAGTACTTC. It specifies CASSYSAGSKETQYF.

This chain links TRBV15 with TRBJ1-2, with a possible D match to TRBD1 (5 bases). V was shortened by 1 base and J by 6 bases, with 12 bases between the two germline ends. The CDR3 loop spans 14 amino acids. CDR1 is LNHNV and CDR2 is YYDKDF in the germline V gene (reference sequence). CDR3 sequence (DNA): TGTGCCACCAGCAGAGGTGGGGGGGTGGATGGCTACACCTTC. Translating gives CATSRGGGVDGYTF.

The table lists this clonotype with many counts. The J gene is TRBJ1-2, the V gene TRBV6-1, with D tentatively TRBD1 (6 bases). The CDR3 covers 14 residues. The V gene's germline CDR1 is MNHNS and CDR2 SASEGT. The V end lost 8 bases, the J end lost 4 bases, and 17 bases lay between the germline ends. CDR3 in DNA: TGTGCCAGCCAAAACCCGGGACACACCTATGGCTACACCTTC. Its protein is CASQNPGHTYGYTF.

This rearrangement joins TRBV7-3 to TRBJ2-5; no definite D call. The CDR3 length is 13 residues. Trimming cost V 5 bases and J 5 bases, with 12 bases left between them. From germline, CDR1 is SGHTA and CDR2 FQGTGA. The CDR3 sequence: CASSVGHRETQYF. The CDR3, as DNA: TGTGCCAGCAGCGTGGGTCACCGGGAGACCCAGTACTTC.

This clonotype was found a few times. The chain combines TRBV12-3 or TRBV12-4 with TRBJ2-2; weak D call: TRBD1 (5 bases). This CDR3 spans 14 amino acids. Deletions cut 6 bases from V and 7 bases from J, with 15 bases between. In DNA, the CDR3 is TGTGCCAGCAGCCCCCCAGGGTGGGTCGGGGAGCTGTTTTTT. It codes for CASSPPGWVGELFF.

This chain uses TRBV19 with TRBJ2-5; D is perhaps TRBD1 (6 bases). CDR1 and CDR2 (germline): LNHDA, SQIVND (reference sequence). This CDR3 is 13 amino acids long. V gave up 6 bases and J gave up 9 bases, with 17 bases separating them. The CDR3: CASSTRDKISQYF. The CDR3 DNA reads TGTGCCAGTAGCACCCGGGACAAAATATCCCAGTACTTC.

The chain has TRBV7-3 and TRBJ2-5, with D perhaps matching TRBD1 or TRBD2 (5 bases each). The germline V gene encodes CDR1 SGHTA and CDR2 FQGTGA. Trimming removed 4 bases from V and 9 bases from J, with 21 bases in between. This CDR3 spans 15 amino acids. The CDR3 reads CASSSGPGEQGAQYF. The CDR3 DNA reads as TGTGCCAGCAGCTCTGGACCCGGGGAGCAAGGGGCCCAGTACTTC. Looking up the rest from reference TRBV7-3 and TRBJ2-5 gives the full variable domain: GAGVSQTPSNKVTEKGKYVELRCDPISGHTALYWYRQSLGQGPEFLIYFQGTGAADDSGLPNDRFFAVRPEGSVSTLKIQRTERGDSAVYLCASSSGPGEQGAQYFGPGTRLLVL.

This clonotype was seen ten or more times. The rearrangement links TRBV28 to TRBJ1-4; a possible D gene is TRBD1 (5 bases). Per germline, CDR1 MDHEN and CDR2 SYDVKM. This CDR3 is 16 amino acids long. V lost 5 bases and J lost 8, with 21 bases in between. DNA for the CDR3: TGTGCCAGCAGTGGAAAACCGGGGGATTTCAACGAAAAACTGTTTTTT. Its protein is CASSGKPGDFNEKLFF.

The chain is built from TRBV3-1 and TRBJ1-5; possible D gene TRBD1, 5 bases. CDR1 is LGHDT and CDR2 is YNNKEL in the germline V gene (reference sequence). This CDR3 is built from 14 residues. V was trimmed by 1 base and J by 6 bases, leaving 10 bases between them. The CDR3 bases are TGTGCCAGCAGCCAAGGAGGGACGGCTCAGCCCCAGCATTTT. Translation: CASSQGGTAQPQHF.

The chain employs TRBV9 and TRBJ2-5; the D gene is possibly TRBD2 (6 bases). The CDR3 length is 16 residues. In germline, CDR1 is SGDLS, CDR2 YYNGEE. The ends were cut back, 0 bases at V and 4 bases at J, with 16 bases in the middle. The CDR3: CASSVGGTGGTETQYF. The CDR3 coding sequence is TGTGCCAGCAGCGTAGGGGGAACGGGCGGGACAGAGACCCAGTACTTC.

The rearrangement links TRBV12-3 or TRBV12-4 to TRBJ1-2; possibly TRBD1 for D (5 bases). Trimming left V 5 bases short and J 3 bases short, with 13 bases between. The CDR3 runs to 14 residues. CDR3 sequence reads: CASSGTREDYGYTF. For the CDR3, the DNA is TGTGCCAGCAGTGGGACGCGGGAGGACTATGGCTACACCTTC.

The rearrangement links TRBV7-6 to TRBJ2-6, with 10 bases lining up with TRBD1. The ends lost 4 bases at V and 0 bases at J; junction bases unmatched: 9. The CDR3 has 19 residues. Germline assignment: CDR1 SGHVS and CDR2 FNYEAQ. Here the CDR3 DNA reads TGTGCCAGCAGCTCGGCGGGGACAGGGGTGCCCTCTGGGGCCAACGTCCTGACTTTC. Protein product: CASSSAGTGVPSGANVLTF.

The chain is built from TRBV9 and TRBJ1-2; TRBD1 aligns across 8 bases. Trimming removed 2 bases from V and 3 bases from J; junction bases left unmatched: 3. The CDR3 extends over 14 amino acids. Germline CDR1 and CDR2: SGDLS and YYNGEE. The CDR3, as DNA: TGTGCCAGCAGCGTCGGGACAGGACACTATGGCTACACCTTC. It is translated as CASSVGTGHYGYTF.

The rearrangement joins TRBV4-1 to TRBJ2-2; D gene uncertain. CDR1 and CDR2 from the germline V gene are MGHRA and YSYEKL. The V gene lost 0 bases and the J gene lost 0 bases, with 2 bases spanning the gap. The CDR3 is 14 amino acids. This chain's CDR3 is CASSQDPNTGELFF. In nucleotides, the CDR3 is TGCGCCAGCAGCCAAGATCCGAACACCGGGGAGCTGTTTTTT.